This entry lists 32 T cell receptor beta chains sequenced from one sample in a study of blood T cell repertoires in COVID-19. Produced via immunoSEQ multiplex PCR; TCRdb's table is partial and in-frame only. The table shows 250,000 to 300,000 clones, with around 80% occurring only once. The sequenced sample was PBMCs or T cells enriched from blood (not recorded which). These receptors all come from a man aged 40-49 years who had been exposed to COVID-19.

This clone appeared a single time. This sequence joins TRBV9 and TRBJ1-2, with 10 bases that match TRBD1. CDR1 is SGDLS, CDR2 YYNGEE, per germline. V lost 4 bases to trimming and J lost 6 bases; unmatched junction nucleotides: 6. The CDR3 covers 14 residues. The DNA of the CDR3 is TGTGCCAGCAGCCTCGCGGACAGGGGGAATGGCTACACCTTC. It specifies CASSLADRGNGYTF.

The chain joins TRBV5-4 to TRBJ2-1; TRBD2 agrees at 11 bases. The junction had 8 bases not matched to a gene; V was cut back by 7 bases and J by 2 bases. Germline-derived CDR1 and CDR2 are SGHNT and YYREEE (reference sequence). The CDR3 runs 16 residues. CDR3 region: CASHRTSGSTYNEQFF. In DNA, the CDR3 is TGTGCCAGCCATCGTACTAGCGGGAGTACCTACAATGAGCAGTTCTTC.

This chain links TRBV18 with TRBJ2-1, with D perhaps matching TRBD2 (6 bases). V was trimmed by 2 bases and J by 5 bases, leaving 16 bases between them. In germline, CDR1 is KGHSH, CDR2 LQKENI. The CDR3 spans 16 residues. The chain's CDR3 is CASSPKLGSGNNEQFF. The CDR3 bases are TGTGCCAGCTCACCAAAATTGGGTAGCGGCAACAATGAGCAGTTCTTC.

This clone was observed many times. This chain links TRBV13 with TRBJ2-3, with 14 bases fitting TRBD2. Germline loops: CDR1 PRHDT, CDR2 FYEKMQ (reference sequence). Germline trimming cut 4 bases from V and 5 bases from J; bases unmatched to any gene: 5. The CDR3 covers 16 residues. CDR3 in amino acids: CASSYRLAGGGDTQYF. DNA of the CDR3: TGTGCCAGCAGCTACAGACTAGCGGGAGGGGGAGATACGCAGTATTTT. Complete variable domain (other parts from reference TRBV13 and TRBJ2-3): AAGVIQSPRHLIKEKRETATLKCYPIPRHDTVYWYQQGPGQDPQFLISFYEKMQSDKGSIPDRFSAQQFSDYHSELNMSSLELGDSALYFCASSYRLAGGGDTQYFGPGTRLTVL.

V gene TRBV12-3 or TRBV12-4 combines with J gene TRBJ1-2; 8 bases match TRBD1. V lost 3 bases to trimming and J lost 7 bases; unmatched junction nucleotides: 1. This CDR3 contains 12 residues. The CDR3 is CASSFQGAGYTF. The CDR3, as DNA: TGTGCCAGCAGTTTTCAGGGGGCTGGCTACACCTTC.

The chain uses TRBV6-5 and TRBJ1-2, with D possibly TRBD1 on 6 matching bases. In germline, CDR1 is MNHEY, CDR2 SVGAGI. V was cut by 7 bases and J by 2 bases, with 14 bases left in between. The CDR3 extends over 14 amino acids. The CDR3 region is CASNNLGQNYGYTF. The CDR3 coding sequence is TGTGCCAGCAACAACCTGGGACAAAACTATGGCTACACCTTC.

The CDR3 DNA is TGTGCCATCAGTGAAAGTAAGTCACTAGCGGGGAACAATGAGCAGTTCTTC. The encoded protein is CAISESKSLAGNNEQFF. The chain employs TRBV10-3 and TRBJ2-1; 10 bases are shared with TRBD2. The length of the CDR3 is 17 residues. Germline V lookup: CDR1 ENHRY, CDR2 SYGVKD. J gave up 5 bases and V 3 bases, and 10 bases lay outside the gene matches.

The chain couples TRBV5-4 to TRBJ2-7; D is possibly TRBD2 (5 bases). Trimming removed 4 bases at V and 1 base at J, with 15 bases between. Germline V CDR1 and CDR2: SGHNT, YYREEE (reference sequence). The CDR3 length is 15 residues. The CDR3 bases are TGTGCCAGCAGCCCCCCCGGGGTATCGTCCTACGAGCAGTACTTC. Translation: CASSPPGVSSYEQYF.

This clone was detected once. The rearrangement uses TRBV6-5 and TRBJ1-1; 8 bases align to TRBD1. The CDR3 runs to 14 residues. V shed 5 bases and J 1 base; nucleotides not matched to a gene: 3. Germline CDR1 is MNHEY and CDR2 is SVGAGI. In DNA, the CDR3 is TGTGCCAGCAGTCGGGGGACAGGGAACACTGAAGCTTTCTTT. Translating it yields CASSRGTGNTEAFF.

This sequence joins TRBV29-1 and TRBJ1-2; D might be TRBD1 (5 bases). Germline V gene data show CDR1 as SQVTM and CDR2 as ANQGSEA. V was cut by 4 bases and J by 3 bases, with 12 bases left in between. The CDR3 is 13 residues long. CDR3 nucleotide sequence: TGCAGCGTTGGGGGGGTGACGGACTATGGCTACACCTTC. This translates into CSVGGVTDYGYTF.

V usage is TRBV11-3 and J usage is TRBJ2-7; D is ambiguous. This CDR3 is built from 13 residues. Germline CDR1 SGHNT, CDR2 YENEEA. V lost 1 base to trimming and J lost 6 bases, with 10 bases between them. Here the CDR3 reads CASSLGGNAEQYF. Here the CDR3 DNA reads TGTGCCAGCAGCTTAGGCGGTAACGCCGAGCAGTACTTC.

The CDR3 loop is CASSLGERYTEAFF. In DNA form, the CDR3 reads TGTGCCAGCAGCTTAGGAGAAAGATACACTGAAGCTTTCTTT. The V call is TRBV7-9, the J call TRBJ1-1, with D hard to call. CDR1 SEHNR and CDR2 FQNEAQ come from the germline V gene (reference sequence). This CDR3 is 14 amino acids long. Between the trimmed V and J ends, which lost 1 base and 3 bases, there was a span of 9 bases.

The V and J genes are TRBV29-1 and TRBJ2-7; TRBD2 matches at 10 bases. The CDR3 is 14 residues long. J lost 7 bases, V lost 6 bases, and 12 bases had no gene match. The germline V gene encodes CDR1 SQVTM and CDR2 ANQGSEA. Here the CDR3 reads CSVVRTSGLQEQYF. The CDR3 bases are TGCAGCGTCGTACGGACTAGCGGCCTACAGGAGCAGTACTTC.

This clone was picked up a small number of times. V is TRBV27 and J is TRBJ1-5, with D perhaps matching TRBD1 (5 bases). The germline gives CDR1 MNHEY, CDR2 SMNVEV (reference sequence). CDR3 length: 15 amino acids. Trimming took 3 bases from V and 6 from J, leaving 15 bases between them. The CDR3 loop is CASSLRQGIFQPQHF. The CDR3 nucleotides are TGTGCCAGCAGTTTGCGGCAGGGTATTTTTCAGCCCCAGCATTTT.

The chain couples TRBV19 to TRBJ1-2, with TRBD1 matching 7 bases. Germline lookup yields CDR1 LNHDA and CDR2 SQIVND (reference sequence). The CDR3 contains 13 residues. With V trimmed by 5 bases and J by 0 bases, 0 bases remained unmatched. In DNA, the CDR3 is TGTGCCAGTAGTGACAGGGCTAACTATGGCTACACCTTC. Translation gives CASSDRANYGYTF.

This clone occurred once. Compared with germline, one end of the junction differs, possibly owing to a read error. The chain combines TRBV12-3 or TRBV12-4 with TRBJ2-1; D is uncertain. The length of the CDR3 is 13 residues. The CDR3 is CASSLFSDNEQFF. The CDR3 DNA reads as TGTGCCAGCAGTTTATTCTCCGACAATGAGCAGTTCTTC.

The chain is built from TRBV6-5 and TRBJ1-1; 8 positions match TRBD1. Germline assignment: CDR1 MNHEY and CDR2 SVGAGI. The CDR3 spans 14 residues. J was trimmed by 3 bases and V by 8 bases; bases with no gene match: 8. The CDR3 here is CASGATGEDTEAFF. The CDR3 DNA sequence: TGTGCCAGCGGCGCGACAGGGGAGGACACTGAAGCTTTCTTT.

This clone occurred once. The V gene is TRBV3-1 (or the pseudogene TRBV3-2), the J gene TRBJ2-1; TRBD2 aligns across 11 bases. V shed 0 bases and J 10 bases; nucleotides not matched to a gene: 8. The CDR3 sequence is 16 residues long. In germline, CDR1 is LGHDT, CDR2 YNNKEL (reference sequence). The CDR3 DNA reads TGTGCCAGCAGCCAAGATACGGGACTAGCGGCCAGGGAGCAGTTCTTC. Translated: CASSQDTGLAAREQFF.

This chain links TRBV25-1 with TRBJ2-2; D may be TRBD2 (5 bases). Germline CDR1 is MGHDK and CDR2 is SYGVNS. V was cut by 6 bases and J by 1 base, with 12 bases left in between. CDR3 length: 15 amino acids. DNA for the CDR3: TGTGCCAGCAGGGTGGACTCTCAGAACACCGGGGAGCTGTTTTTT. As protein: CASRVDSQNTGELFF.

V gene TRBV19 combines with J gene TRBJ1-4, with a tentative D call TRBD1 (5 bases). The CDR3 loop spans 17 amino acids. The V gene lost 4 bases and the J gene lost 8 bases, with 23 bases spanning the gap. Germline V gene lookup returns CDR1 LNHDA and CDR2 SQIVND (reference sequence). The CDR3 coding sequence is TGTGCCAGTAGTACAAACCCAGACCGGCCCTCAGGGGAAAAACTGTTTTTT. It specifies CASSTNPDRPSGEKLFF.

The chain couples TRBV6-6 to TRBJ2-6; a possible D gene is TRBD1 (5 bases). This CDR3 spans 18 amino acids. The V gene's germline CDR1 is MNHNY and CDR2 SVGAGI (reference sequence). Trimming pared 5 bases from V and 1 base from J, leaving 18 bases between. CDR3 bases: TGTGCCAGCAGTCTACAGGTTCAACTAAGGTCTGGGGCCAACGTCCTGACTTTC. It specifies CASSLQVQLRSGANVLTF.

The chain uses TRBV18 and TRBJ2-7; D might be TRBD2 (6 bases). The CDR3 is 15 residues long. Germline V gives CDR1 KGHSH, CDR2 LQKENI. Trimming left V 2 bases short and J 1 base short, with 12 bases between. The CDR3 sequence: CASSPWGVRSYEQYF. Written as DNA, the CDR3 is TGTGCCAGCTCACCATGGGGGGTCAGGTCCTACGAGCAGTACTTC.

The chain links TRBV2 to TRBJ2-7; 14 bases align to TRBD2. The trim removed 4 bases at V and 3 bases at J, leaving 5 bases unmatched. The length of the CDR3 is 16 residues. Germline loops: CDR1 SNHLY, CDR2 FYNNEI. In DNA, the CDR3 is TGTGCCAGCAGTGCCGGGACTAGCGGGAGAATCTACGAGCAGTACTTC. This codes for CASSAGTSGRIYEQYF.

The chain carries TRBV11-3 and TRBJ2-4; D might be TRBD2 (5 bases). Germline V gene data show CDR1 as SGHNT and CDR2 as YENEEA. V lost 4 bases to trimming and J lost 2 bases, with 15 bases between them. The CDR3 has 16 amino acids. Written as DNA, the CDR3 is TGTGCCAGCAGCTCTAGGGCCCCCGGGACCAAAAACATTCAGTACTTC. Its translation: CASSSRAPGTKNIQYF.

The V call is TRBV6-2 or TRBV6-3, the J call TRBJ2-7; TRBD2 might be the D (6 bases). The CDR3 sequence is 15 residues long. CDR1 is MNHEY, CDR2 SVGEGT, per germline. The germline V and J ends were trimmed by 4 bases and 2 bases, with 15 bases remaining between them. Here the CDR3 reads CASSSTSQGTYEQYF. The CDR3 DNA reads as TGTGCCAGCAGTTCCACTAGCCAGGGAACCTACGAGCAGTACTTC.

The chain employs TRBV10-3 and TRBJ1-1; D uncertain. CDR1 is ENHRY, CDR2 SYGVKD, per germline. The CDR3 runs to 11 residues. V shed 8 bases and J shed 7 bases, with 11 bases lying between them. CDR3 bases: TGTGCCATCGGGGTTGGAGGTGAAGCTTTCTTT. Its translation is CAIGVGGEAFF.

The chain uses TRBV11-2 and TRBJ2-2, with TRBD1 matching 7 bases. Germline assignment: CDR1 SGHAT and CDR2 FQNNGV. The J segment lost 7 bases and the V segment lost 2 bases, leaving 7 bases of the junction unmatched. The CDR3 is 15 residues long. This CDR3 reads CASSLTLGGGGELFF. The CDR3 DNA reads TGTGCCAGCAGCTTAACCCTAGGGGGCGGCGGGGAGCTGTTTTTT. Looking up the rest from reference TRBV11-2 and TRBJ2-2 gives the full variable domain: EAGVAQSPRYKIIEKRQSVAFWCNPISGHATLYWYQQILGQGPKLLIQFQNNGVVDDSQLPKDRFSAERLKGVDSTLKIQPAKLEDSAVYLCASSLTLGGGGELFFGEGSRLTVL.

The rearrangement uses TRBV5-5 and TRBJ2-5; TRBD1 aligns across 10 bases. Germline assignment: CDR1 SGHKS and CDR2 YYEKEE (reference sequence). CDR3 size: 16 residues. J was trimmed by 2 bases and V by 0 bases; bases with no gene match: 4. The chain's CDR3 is CASSLALDRGQETQYF. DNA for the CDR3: TGTGCCAGCAGCTTGGCCCTGGACAGGGGGCAAGAGACCCAGTACTTC.

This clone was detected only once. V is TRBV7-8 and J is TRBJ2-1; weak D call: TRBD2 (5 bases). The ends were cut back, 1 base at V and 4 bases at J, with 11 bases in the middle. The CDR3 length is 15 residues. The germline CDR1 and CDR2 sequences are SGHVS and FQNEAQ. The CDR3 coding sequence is TGTGCCAGCAGCTTAGGAGACGGGAATTACAATGAGCAGTTCTTC. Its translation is CASSLGDGNYNEQFF.

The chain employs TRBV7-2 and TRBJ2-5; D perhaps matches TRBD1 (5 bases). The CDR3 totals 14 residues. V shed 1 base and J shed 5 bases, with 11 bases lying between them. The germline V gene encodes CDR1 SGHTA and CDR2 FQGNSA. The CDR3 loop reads CASSLGQLLETQYF. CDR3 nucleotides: TGTGCCAGCAGCTTAGGACAGCTTCTTGAGACCCAGTACTTC.

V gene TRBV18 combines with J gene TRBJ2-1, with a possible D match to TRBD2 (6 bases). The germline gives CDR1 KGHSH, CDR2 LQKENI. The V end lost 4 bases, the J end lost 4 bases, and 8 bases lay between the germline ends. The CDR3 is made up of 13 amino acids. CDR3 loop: CASSRDLYNEQFF. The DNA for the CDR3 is TGTGCCAGCTCACGGGACTTGTACAATGAGCAGTTCTTC.

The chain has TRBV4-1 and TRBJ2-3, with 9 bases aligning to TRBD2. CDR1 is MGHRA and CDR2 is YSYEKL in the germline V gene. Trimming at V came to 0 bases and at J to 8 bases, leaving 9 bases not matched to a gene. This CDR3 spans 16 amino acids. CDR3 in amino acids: CASSQDGAGGPLTQYF. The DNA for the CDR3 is TGCGCCAGCAGCCAAGATGGGGCGGGAGGGCCACTTACGCAGTATTTT.